One and the same sample provided the 3 T cell receptor beta chains below, sequenced in a study of blood T cell repertoires in COVID-19. Clones were read by immunoSEQ multiplex PCR, and TCRdb kept only the in-frame ones, dropping some. The data hold 200,000 to 250,000 clones, with 80% to 90% observed a single time. The sample consisted of peripheral blood. All receptors come from an elderly man with acute or convalescent COVID-19.

This chain connects TRBV7-2 to TRBJ1-3; no definite D call. Germline CDR1 reads SGHTA; CDR2 reads FQGNSA. There are 15 residues in the CDR3. The V end was cut by 5 bases, the J end by 1 base, with 12 bases between. The CDR3 DNA reads TGTGCCAGCAGCGGAGAGGGTGTGTCTGGAAACACCATATATTTT. This encodes CASSGEGVSGNTIYF.

CDR3 bases: TGCGCCAGCAGCCTGCAGCGGGAGAAAGATACGCAGTATTTT. This sequence encodes CASSLQREKDTQYF. The rearrangement links TRBV5-1 to TRBJ2-3; 8 nucleotides match TRBD2. V shed 4 bases, J shed 5 bases, and the junction held 6 bases outside the gene matches. Germline assignment: CDR1 SGHRS and CDR2 YFSETQ. The CDR3 totals 14 residues.

V gene TRBV19 combines with J gene TRBJ1-5; TRBD1 might be the D (6 bases). Germline assignment: CDR1 LNHDA and CDR2 SQIVND (reference sequence). CDR3 length equals 15 residues. Trimming cost V 4 bases and J 4 bases, with 14 bases left between them. CDR3 residues: CASSNQQGTNQPQHF. The CDR3 DNA follows: TGTGCCAGTAGTAACCAACAGGGAACAAATCAGCCCCAGCATTTT.